Shown below are 27 T cell receptor beta chains from a single sample sequenced in a study of control samples from healthy donors and cancer patients. This table comes from immunoSEQ multiplex PCR, and its TCRdb copy is limited to in-frame clones, with some not included. The sample has approximately 100,000 clones, just over 90% seen once. Sequencing was done on a sample of blood. These receptors all come from a woman younger than 35 in good health.

This clone came up once. The chain recombines TRBV6-6 with TRBJ2-6; tentative D call: TRBD2 (6 bases). The ends were cut back, 8 bases at V and 1 base at J, with 12 bases in the middle. The CDR3 consists of 15 residues. Germline lookup yields CDR1 MNHNY and CDR2 SVGAGI (reference sequence). The CDR3 coding sequence is TGTGCCAGCCTCCCTGGGGGGTCTGGGGCCAACGTCCTGACTTTC. It yields the protein CASLPGGSGANVLTF.

V gene TRBV7-2 combines with J gene TRBJ1-5; D not resolved. Germline assignment: CDR1 SGHTA and CDR2 FQGNSA. The V end lost 5 bases, the J end lost 3 bases, and 14 bases lay between the germline ends. CDR3 length: 15 amino acids. CDR3 nucleotides: TGTGCCAGCAGCCTAGGCCTGACTAACAATCAGCCCCAGCATTTT. Translated: CASSLGLTNNQPQHF. Looking up the rest from reference TRBV7-2 and TRBJ1-5 gives the full variable domain: GAGVSQSPSNKVTEKGKDVELRCDPISGHTALYWYRQSLGQGLEFLIYFQGNSAPDKSGLPSDRFSAERTGGSVSTLTIQRTQQEDSAVYLCASSLGLTNNQPQHFGDGTRLSIL.

J is TRBJ1-2 and V is TRBV5-1, with D tentatively TRBD1 (5 bases). The germline V gene encodes CDR1 SGHRS and CDR2 YFSETQ. CDR3 length: 12 amino acids. The germline V and J ends were trimmed by 3 bases and 5 bases, with 8 bases remaining between them. Written as DNA, the CDR3 is TGCGCCAGCAGCTCCGACAGTTATGGCTACACCTTC. As protein: CASSSDSYGYTF.

J is TRBJ1-6 and V is TRBV5-6, with D maybe TRBD1 (5 bases). With 2 bases removed from V and 5 bases from J, the gap between germline ends came to 8 bases. The CDR3 extends over 14 amino acids. Germline CDR1 and CDR2: SGHDT and YYEEEE. The CDR3 DNA is TGTGCCAGCAGCTTTAGAGGGGATAATTCACCCCTCCACTTT. Its protein is CASSFRGDNSPLHF.

The chain employs TRBV7-2 and TRBJ2-1, with D perhaps given as TRBD1 or TRBD2 (5 bases each). The V gene lost 1 base and the J gene lost 6 bases, with 7 bases spanning the gap. The CDR3 runs 13 residues. CDR1 is SGHTA and CDR2 is FQGNSA in the germline V gene. The chain's CDR3 is CASSLVGGNEQFF. CDR3 DNA sequence: TGTGCCAGCAGCTTAGTTGGGGGCAATGAGCAGTTCTTC.

This clone was picked up one time. The V call is TRBV6-1, the J call TRBJ2-7, with unresolved D. Germline CDR1 is MNHNS and CDR2 is SASEGT. V was pared by 3 bases and J by 7 bases, with 13 bases between. This CDR3 has 13 amino acids. Written as DNA, the CDR3 is TGTGCCAGCAGTGATATAAGTAATGGAGAGCAGTACTTC. It specifies CASSDISNGEQYF.

This clone was found once. This chain uses TRBV5-1 with TRBJ2-5; 7 nucleotides match TRBD1. The CDR3 sequence is 16 residues long. Germline lookup yields CDR1 SGHRS and CDR2 YFSETQ. J lost 4 bases, V lost 3 bases, and 12 bases had no gene match. The CDR3 here is CASSSYDRERGETQYF. Written as DNA, the CDR3 is TGCGCCAGCAGCTCATATGACAGGGAAAGAGGAGAGACCCAGTACTTC.

The chain carries TRBV19 and TRBJ2-7; the match to TRBD1 covers 8 bases. The CDR3 is made up of 15 amino acids. With 1 base clipped from V and 2 bases from J, the junction kept 4 bases outside the gene matches. Germline CDR1 and CDR2: LNHDA and SQIVND (reference sequence). The CDR3 DNA reads TGTGCCAGTAGTATAGGACAGGGGATAACCTACGAGCAGTACTTC. Amino acids: CASSIGQGITYEQYF.

The rearrangement links TRBV12-5 to TRBJ2-2; TRBD1 aligns across 8 bases. The germline gives CDR1 LGHNT, CDR2 FRNRAP. V lost 3 bases to trimming and J lost 4 bases; unmatched junction nucleotides: 7. The CDR3 totals 16 residues. The chain's CDR3 is CASGLSGGSITGELFF. CDR3 DNA sequence: TGTGCTAGTGGTTTATCAGGGGGCAGTATCACCGGGGAGCTGTTTTTT.

V is TRBV5-1 and J is TRBJ2-3; 7 bases are shared with TRBD1. The CDR3 covers 15 residues. The V gene end was trimmed by 3 bases and the J gene end by 4 bases; junction bases not matched to a gene: 8. Germline CDR1 and CDR2: SGHRS and YFSETQ. CDR3 protein: CASSSMTGSADTQYF. The CDR3 DNA is TGCGCCAGCAGCTCCATGACAGGGAGCGCAGATACGCAGTATTTT.

The CDR3 loop is CASSGDRVYGYTF. In DNA, the CDR3 is TGTGCCAGCTCGGGGGACAGGGTCTATGGCTACACCTTC. V is TRBV18 and J is TRBJ1-2, with 9 bases matching TRBD1. CDR3 size: 13 residues. CDR1 and CDR2 (germline): KGHSH, LQKENI. The V gene end was trimmed by 6 bases and the J gene end by 4 bases; junction bases not matched to a gene: 3. Full variable domain (outside the CDR3, taken from reference TRBV18 and TRBJ1-2): NAGVMQNPRHLVRRRGQEARLRCSPMKGHSHVYWYRQLPEEGLKFMVYLQKENIIDESGMPKERFSAEFPKEGPSILRIQQVVRGDSAAYFCASSGDRVYGYTFGSGTRLTVV.

The chain joins TRBV7-2 to TRBJ2-7, with a possible D match to TRBD1 (8 bases). The CDR3 is made up of 15 amino acids. CDR1 and CDR2 (germline): SGHTA, FQGNSA. Trimming removed 5 bases from V and 2 bases from J, with 16 bases in between. The CDR3: CASSPAGTGAYEQYF. In nucleotides, the CDR3 is TGTGCCAGCAGCCCAGCGGGGACAGGCGCCTACGAGCAGTACTTC.

The genes are TRBV6-5 and TRBJ2-2, with D perhaps assigned TRBD1 or TRBD2 (5 bases each). This CDR3 spans 13 amino acids. Trimming cost V 2 bases and J 6 bases, with 7 bases left between them. Germline V CDR1 and CDR2: MNHEY, SVGAGI. For the CDR3, the DNA is TGTGCCAGCAGTTACGGGGGATCCGGGGAGCTGTTTTTT. It translates to CASSYGGSGELFF.

The chain couples TRBV2 to TRBJ1-2; 8 nucleotides agree with TRBD1. Germline assignment: CDR1 SNHLY and CDR2 FYNNEI. V gave up 7 bases and J gave up 6 bases; unmatched junction bases: 7. The length of the CDR3 is 13 residues. The CDR3 spells CASNLTGEHGYTF. CDR3 DNA sequence: TGTGCCAGCAATCTGACAGGGGAGCATGGCTACACCTTC.

The V call is TRBV2, the J call TRBJ2-3; D not resolved. The CDR3 loop spans 14 amino acids. The germline V and J ends were trimmed by 4 bases and 2 bases, with 10 bases remaining between them. Germline V CDR1 and CDR2: SNHLY, FYNNEI. The CDR3 loop reads CASSATQTTDTQYF. Written as DNA, the CDR3 is TGTGCCAGCAGTGCGACGCAGACCACAGATACGCAGTATTTT.

The chain couples TRBV11-2 to TRBJ1-1; 8 bases are shared with TRBD1. V was pared by 5 bases and J by 5 bases, with 10 bases of the junction left unmatched. The CDR3 runs to 15 residues. Germline values: CDR1 SGHAT, CDR2 FQNNGV. CDR3 sequence (DNA): TGTGCCAGCAGCGGACAGGGACTAGAAGGGACTGAAGCTTTCTTT. Translating it yields CASSGQGLEGTEAFF.

The rearrangement joins TRBV11-3 to TRBJ2-7, with 8 nucleotides matching TRBD2. CDR3 length: 14 amino acids. The germline V gene encodes CDR1 SGHNT and CDR2 YENEEA. The ends lost 5 bases at V and 6 bases at J; junction bases unmatched: 9. DNA of the CDR3: TGTGCCAGCAGCCCAGCGGGGGCCGCCGGCGAGCAGTACTTC. Encoded protein: CASSPAGAAGEQYF.

The chain uses TRBV11-2 and TRBJ2-7; D unresolved. Deletions cut 5 bases from V and 2 bases from J, with 7 bases between. Germline V gives CDR1 SGHAT, CDR2 FQNNGV. The length of the CDR3 is 12 residues. CDR3 nucleotides: TGTGCCAGCAGCCGAAGCCCCTACGAGCAGTACTTC. Its protein is CASSRSPYEQYF.

The CDR3 bases are TGTGCCAGTACTGGCAGGTATGGCTACACCTTC. Amino acid sequence: CASTGRYGYTF. The chain joins TRBV19 to TRBJ1-2; D unresolved. The CDR3 is 11 residues long. Germline V gene data show CDR1 as LNHDA and CDR2 as SQIVND (reference sequence). Deletions cut 7 bases from V and 5 bases from J, with 8 bases between.

This sequence joins TRBV6-6 and TRBJ1-3, with D uncertain. The CDR3 runs 15 residues. V was cut by 7 bases and J by 4 bases, with 17 bases left in between. The V gene's germline CDR1 is MNHNY and CDR2 SVGAGI (reference sequence). CDR3 amino acids: CASNPGWLDGNTIYF. CDR3 in DNA: TGTGCCAGCAACCCGGGGTGGCTGGACGGAAACACCATATATTTT.

The chain is built from TRBV6-1 and TRBJ2-5; D is unclear. V was trimmed by 4 bases and J by 6 bases, leaving 24 bases between them. CDR3 length: 17 residues. Germline V gene lookup returns CDR1 MNHNS and CDR2 SASEGT. Written as DNA, the CDR3 is TGTGCCAGCAGTGGGCACGTAAGGGAAGCCTCGGTACAGACCCAGTACTTC. This sequence encodes CASSGHVREASVQTQYF.

This chain joins TRBV19 and TRBJ2-3; D is unclear. Germline V gene lookup returns CDR1 LNHDA and CDR2 SQIVND (reference sequence). V was trimmed by 3 bases and J by 1 base, leaving 20 bases between them. The CDR3 contains 18 residues. CDR3 sequence: CASSIGNGVRSGTDTQYF. The CDR3 nucleotides are TGTGCCAGTAGTATTGGTAACGGCGTGAGGAGTGGCACAGATACGCAGTATTTT.

V is TRBV6-5 and J is TRBJ2-7; 9 bases agree with TRBD1. The junction had 1 base not matched to a gene; V was cut back by 0 bases and J by 1 base. This CDR3 is built from 15 residues. CDR1 and CDR2 (germline): MNHEY, SVGAGI. The CDR3 here is CASSYSGTGSYEQYF. DNA for the CDR3: TGTGCCAGCAGTTACTCCGGGACAGGGTCCTACGAGCAGTACTTC.

The V gene is TRBV13, the J gene TRBJ1-4; D not resolved. This CDR3 is built from 13 residues. Trimming cost V 3 bases and J 0 bases, with 2 bases left between them. The V gene's germline CDR1 is PRHDT and CDR2 FYEKMQ (reference sequence). The CDR3 DNA is TGTGCCAGCAGCTTTGCAACTAATGAAAAACTGTTTTTT. It specifies CASSFATNEKLFF.

The CDR3 DNA follows: TGTGCCAGCAGATATACTAGCGGGGCGTCCTACAATGAGCAGTTCTTC. It yields the protein CASRYTSGASYNEQFF. The genes are TRBV5-6 and TRBJ2-1; 10 bases are a match to TRBD2. The V and J ends lost 5 bases and 1 base, in that order; junction bases with no gene match: 6. CDR1 and CDR2 (germline): SGHDT, YYEEEE. The CDR3 totals 16 residues.

The chain combines TRBV2 with TRBJ1-2; D is uncertain. The CDR3 is 16 residues long. Germline values: CDR1 SNHLY, CDR2 FYNNEI. Trimming cost V 3 bases and J 3 bases, with 17 bases left between them. CDR3 sequence reads: CASSDSGIRLYYGYTF. The CDR3 region has the DNA TGTGCCAGCAGTGATTCCGGTATCAGACTCTACTATGGCTACACCTTC.

The CDR3: CASSGGQPNTEAFF. The DNA for the CDR3 is TGTGCCAGCAGCGGAGGACAGCCGAACACTGAAGCTTTCTTT. The chain has TRBV9 and TRBJ1-1; perhaps TRBD1 as D (6 bases). Germline CDR1 reads SGDLS; CDR2 reads YYNGEE. The CDR3 runs to 14 residues. V was trimmed by 3 bases and J by 1 base, leaving 10 bases between them.